This T cell receptor (beta chain) is from a study of T cells in narcolepsy. Study-wide background: Patients with NT1 or NT2 and healthy control donors were enrolled.

Concerning this clone itself: Antigen: not known.

Profiled with immunoSEQ multiplex PCR; TCRdb holds only in-frame clones, not every one. The repertoire consists of about 34,000 clones, with roughly 78% occurring once and the leading ten covering 0.95% to 1.5%. General study points: Blood of same and different patients, but not healthy controls, reportedly held recurring autoreactive clonotypes. Autoreactive clone sequences were missing from some blood memory CD4+ repertoires.

Unmatched junction bases numbered 6, after V lost 3 bases and J lost 7 bases. Germline V gene sequence: CDR1 SGHVS, CDR2 FNYEAQ. The CDR3 totals 14 residues. This TCR came from a human donor with narcolepsy. The sequenced material came from CD45RA- memory CD4+ T cells from PBMCs. The rearrangement links TRBV7-6 to TRBJ1-5, with 7 bases matching TRBD1. In DNA form, the CDR3 reads TGTGCCAGCAGCTTTTCCGGGACAGAACAGCCCCAGCATTTT. Translation gives CASSFSGTEQPQHF.